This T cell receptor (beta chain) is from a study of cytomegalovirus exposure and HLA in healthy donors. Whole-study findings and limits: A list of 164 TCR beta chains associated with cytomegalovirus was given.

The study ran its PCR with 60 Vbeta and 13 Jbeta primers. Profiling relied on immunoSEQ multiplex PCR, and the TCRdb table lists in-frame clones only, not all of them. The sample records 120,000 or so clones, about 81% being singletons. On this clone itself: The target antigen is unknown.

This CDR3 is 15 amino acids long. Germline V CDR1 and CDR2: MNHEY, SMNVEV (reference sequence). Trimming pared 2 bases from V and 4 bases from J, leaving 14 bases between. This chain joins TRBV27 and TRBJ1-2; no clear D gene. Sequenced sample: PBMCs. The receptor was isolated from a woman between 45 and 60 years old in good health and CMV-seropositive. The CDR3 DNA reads TGTGCCAGCAGTTTAACTCGGGGTTGGTTCTATGGCTACACCTTC. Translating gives CASSLTRGWFYGYTF.